This section outlines one T cell receptor beta chain sequence together with its context. TCRdb's copy holds only in-frame clones and misses some; the assay was immunoSEQ multiplex PCR. The profile covers over 450,000 clones, with nearly 90% appearing a single time and roughly 1% taken by the ten largest. This entry is derived from a study of blood T cell repertoires in COVID-19. About the study: In each case, the material was cDNA or gDNA derived from T cells, B-cell-depleted T cells, or PBMCs.

V shed 0 bases and J shed 5 bases, with 9 bases lying between them. The CDR3 runs to 14 residues. Germline V gene data show CDR1 as SGDLS and CDR2 as YYNGEE. The specimen sequenced was peripheral blood. The chain links TRBV9 to TRBJ1-5, with D possibly matching TRBD1 (5 bases). This clonotype was obtained from a man aged 18-30 years with COVID-19, enrolled during active disease. The CDR3 nucleotides are TGTGCCAGCAGCGTAGGCGGAGGGGATCAGCCCCAGCATTTT. It codes for CASSVGGGDQPQHF.